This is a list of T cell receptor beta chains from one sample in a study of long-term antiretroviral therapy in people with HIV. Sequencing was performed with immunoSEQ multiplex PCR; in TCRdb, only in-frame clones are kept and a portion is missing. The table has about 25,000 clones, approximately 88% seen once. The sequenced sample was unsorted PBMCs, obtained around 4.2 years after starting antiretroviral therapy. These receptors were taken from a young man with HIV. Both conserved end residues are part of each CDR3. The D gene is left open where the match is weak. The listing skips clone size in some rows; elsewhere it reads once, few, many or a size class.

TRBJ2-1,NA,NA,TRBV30,TGTGCCTGGAGTGGAAGGGGGACAAGCTCCTACAATGAGCAGTTCTTC,CAWSGRGTSSYNEQFF
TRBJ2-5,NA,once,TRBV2,TGTGCCAGCAGTGAACGCCCGGGACACCCGCAAGAGACCCAGTACTTC,CASSERPGHPQETQYF
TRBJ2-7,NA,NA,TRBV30,TGTGCCTGCGAGGACAGCAACTCCTACGAGCAGTACTTC,CACEDSNSYEQYF
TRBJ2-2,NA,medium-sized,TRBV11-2,TGTGCCACCATGCGTATGGGTTCCGGGGAGCTGTTTTTT,CATMRMGSGELFF
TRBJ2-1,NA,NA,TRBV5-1,TGCGCCAGCAGCTCGGCAACTTCCTACAATGAGCAGTTCTTC,CASSSATSYNEQFF
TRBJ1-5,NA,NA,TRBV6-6,TGTGCCAGCAGAAGAGCCTTGGGTCAGCCCCAGCATTTT,CASRRALGQPQHF
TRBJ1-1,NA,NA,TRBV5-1,TGCGCCAGCAGCTTGTCCCTGGCAGGAACGAACACTGAAGCTTTCTTT,CASSLSLAGTNTEAFF
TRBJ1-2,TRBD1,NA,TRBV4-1,TGCGCCAGCAGCCAAAGCTTACCCCGGGACAGGAATAGCTATGGCTACACCTTC,CASSQSLPRDRNSYGYTF
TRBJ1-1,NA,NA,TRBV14,TGTGCCAGCAGCCCGCAGGTTAACACTGAAGCTTTCTTT,CASSPQVNTEAFF
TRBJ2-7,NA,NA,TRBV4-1,TGCGCCAGCAGCCTTTCTAGGACAGATACCTACGAGCAGTACTTC,CASSLSRTDTYEQYF
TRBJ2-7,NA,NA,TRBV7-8,TGTGCCAGCAGCGTCAGGGGGGAGAACTACGAGCAGTACTTC,CASSVRGENYEQYF
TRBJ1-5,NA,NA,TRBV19,TGTGCCAGTACTGCCGGGACAACTTTGACCTACAATCAGCCCCAGCATTTT,CASTAGTTLTYNQPQHF
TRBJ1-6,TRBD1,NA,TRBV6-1,TGTGCCAGCCTGACAGGGGACGGTTCACCCCTCCACTTT,CASLTGDGSPLHF
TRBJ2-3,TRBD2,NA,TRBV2,TGTGCCAGCAGTGATCTGGGTGTTAGCGGGGGGGCAATGAGAGATACGCAGTATTTT,CASSDLGVSGGAMRDTQYF
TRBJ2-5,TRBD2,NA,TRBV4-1,TGCGCCAGCAGCCCCGAGGGAGCGGGGCGGGAGACCCAGTACTTC,CASSPEGAGRETQYF
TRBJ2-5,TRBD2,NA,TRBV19,TGTGCCAGTAGTATTCGGCCAGCGGGAGCTCGAGAGACCCAGTACTTC,CASSIRPAGARETQYF
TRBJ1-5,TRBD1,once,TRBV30,TGTGCCTGGAGGCAGGGGGGGGGCGGTCAGCCCCAGCATTTT,CAWRQGGGGQPQHF
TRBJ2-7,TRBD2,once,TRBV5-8,TGTGCCAGCAGCTTGGGGGTTGGGCGGGGGGATCACTCCTACGAGCAGTACTTC,CASSLGVGRGDHSYEQYF
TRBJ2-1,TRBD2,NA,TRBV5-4,TGTGCCAGCAGCTCACTAGCGGGAGCGGGCAATGAGCAGTTCTTC,CASSSLAGAGNEQFF
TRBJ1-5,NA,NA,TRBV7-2,TGTGCCAGCAGCATTCAGGCAGGTTATAGCAATCAGCCCCAGCATTTT,CASSIQAGYSNQPQHF
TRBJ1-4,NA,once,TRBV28,TGTGCCAGCAGTCCGGCCAGGGACGGTGATGAAAAACTGTTTTTT,CASSPARDGDEKLFF
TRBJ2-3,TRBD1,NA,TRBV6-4,TGTGCCAGCAGTGACTCGAGGGACAGGGATATTGATACGCAGTATTTT,CASSDSRDRDIDTQYF
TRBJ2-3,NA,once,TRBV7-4,TGTGCCAGCAGCTTGCCGGGTCTAAGAAGGTCCACAGATACGCAGTATTTT,CASSLPGLRRSTDTQYF
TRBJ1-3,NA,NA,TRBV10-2,TGCGCCACCGGGACGGGAGTCGGAAACACCATATATTTT,CATGTGVGNTIYF
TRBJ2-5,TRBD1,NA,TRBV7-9,TGTGCCAGCAGCTTAGCAGACATAGGACAGGGCCCTAACCCCCAGTACTTC,CASSLADIGQGPNPQYF